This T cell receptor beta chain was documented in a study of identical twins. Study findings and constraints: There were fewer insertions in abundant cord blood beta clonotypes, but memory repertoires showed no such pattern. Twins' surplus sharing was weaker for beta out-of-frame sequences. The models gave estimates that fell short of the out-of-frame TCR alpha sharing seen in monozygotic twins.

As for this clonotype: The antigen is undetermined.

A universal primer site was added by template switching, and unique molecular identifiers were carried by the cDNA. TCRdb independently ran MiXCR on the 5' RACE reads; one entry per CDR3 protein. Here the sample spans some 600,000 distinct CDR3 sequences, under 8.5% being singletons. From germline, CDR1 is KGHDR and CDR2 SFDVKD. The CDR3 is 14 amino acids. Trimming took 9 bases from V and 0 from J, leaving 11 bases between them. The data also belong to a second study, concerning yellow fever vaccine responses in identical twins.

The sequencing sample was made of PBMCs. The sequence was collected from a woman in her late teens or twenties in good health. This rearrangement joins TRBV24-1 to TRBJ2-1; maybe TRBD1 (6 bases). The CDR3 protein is CATGGQSSYNEQFF. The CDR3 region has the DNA TGTGCCACCGGAGGACAGAGCTCCTACAATGAGCAGTTCTTC.